The 29 T cell receptor beta chains reported below all come from one sample, sequenced in a study of blood T cell repertoires in COVID-19. Sequencing was performed with immunoSEQ multiplex PCR; in TCRdb, only in-frame clones are kept and a portion is missing. In the table there are 250,000 to 300,000 clones, around 85% of which are singletons. Sequencing used PBMCs or T cells enriched from blood (not recorded which). The origin of the receptors is a woman between 50 and 59 years old who had recovered from COVID-19.

J is TRBJ2-1 and V is TRBV7-9; D might be TRBD2 (6 bases). CDR3 size: 14 residues. The germline gives CDR1 SEHNR, CDR2 FQNEAQ (reference sequence). V lost 10 bases to trimming and J lost 1 base, with 14 bases between them. The CDR3 spells CATVSGYSYNEQFF. The CDR3 DNA reads as TGTGCCACCGTAAGCGGGTATTCCTACAATGAGCAGTTCTTC.

The rearrangement links TRBV28 to TRBJ2-7; 7 bases agree with TRBD1. The V segment lost 6 bases and the J segment 5 bases; nucleotides outside the gene matches: 16. Germline V gene lookup returns CDR1 MDHEN and CDR2 SYDVKM. This CDR3 is 16 amino acids long. The CDR3: CASSKLFGTVLNEQYF. The DNA for the CDR3 is TGTGCCAGCAGCAAGTTGTTCGGGACAGTCCTCAACGAGCAGTACTTC. Variable domain in full (rest from reference TRBV28 and TRBJ2-7): DVKVTQSSRYLVKRTGEKVFLECVQDMDHENMFWYRQDPGLGLRLIYFSYDVKMKEKGDIPEGYSVSREKKERFSLILESASTNQTSMYLCASSKLFGTVLNEQYFGPGTRLTVT.

Note on this clone: Other DNA sequences in the same sample also yield this CDR3. The chain links TRBV7-2 to TRBJ1-1; D not resolved. Germline V lookup: CDR1 SGHTA, CDR2 FQGNSA. The V end was cut by 3 bases, the J end by 2 bases, with 7 bases between. The CDR3 totals 13 residues. This chain's CDR3 is CASSFFGNTEAFF. The DNA for the CDR3 is TGTGCCAGCAGCTTTTTTGGCAACACTGAAGCTTTCTTT.

This clone showed up just a few times. V and J are TRBV5-5 and TRBJ2-5, with TRBD1 as a possible D gene (6 bases). Germline loops: CDR1 SGHKS, CDR2 YYEKEE (reference sequence). There are 18 residues in the CDR3. Deletions cut 2 bases from V and 1 base from J, with 21 bases between. The CDR3: CASSLGLGAQGPQETQYF. CDR3 bases: TGTGCCAGCAGCTTAGGACTTGGAGCGCAGGGGCCCCAAGAGACCCAGTACTTC.

This clone was observed once. The chain carries TRBV28 and TRBJ2-5; 8 bases match TRBD2. The CDR3 loop spans 16 amino acids. Unmatched junction bases numbered 4, after V lost 1 base and J lost 0 bases. CDR1 is MDHEN, CDR2 SYDVKM, per germline. The CDR3 DNA follows: TGTGCCAGCAGTTTATATCGCGGGAGGAACCAAGAGACCCAGTACTTC. It is translated as CASSLYRGRNQETQYF.

The chain links TRBV19 to TRBJ1-2; 8 bases are a match to TRBD1. Unmatched junction bases numbered 11, after V lost 7 bases and J lost 4 bases. The CDR3 is 15 residues long. Per the germline V gene, CDR1 is LNHDA and CDR2 is SQIVND (reference sequence). CDR3 sequence: CASTVRTGLFYGYTF. CDR3 sequence (DNA): TGTGCCAGTACGGTTCGGACAGGGCTTTTCTATGGCTACACCTTC.

The V gene is TRBV19, the J gene TRBJ2-2, with TRBD2 identical over 9 bases. The CDR3 runs 17 residues. The J segment lost 7 bases and the V segment lost 4 bases, leaving 13 bases of the junction unmatched. CDR1 LNHDA and CDR2 SQIVND come from the germline V gene (reference sequence). The chain's CDR3 is CASSKTSGLIRGGELFF. Written as DNA, the CDR3 is TGTGCCAGTAGTAAGACTAGCGGTTTGATCCGGGGCGGGGAGCTGTTTTTT.

V and J are TRBV6-1 and TRBJ2-7; D not resolved. Germline V gene lookup returns CDR1 MNHNS and CDR2 SASEGT. V was cut by 2 bases and J by 0 bases, with 2 bases left in between. This CDR3 spans 12 amino acids. The DNA of the CDR3 is TGTGCCAGCAGTGAACACTCCTACGAGCAGTACTTC. Translated: CASSEHSYEQYF.

This chain links TRBV19 with TRBJ1-5; no clear D. Trimming took 6 bases from V and 4 from J, leaving 13 bases between them. CDR1 and CDR2 from the germline V gene are LNHDA and SQIVND (reference sequence). The CDR3 consists of 14 residues. The CDR3 DNA reads as TGTGCCAGTAGGGTAAACCGGGGTAATCAGCCCCAGCATTTT. Protein product: CASRVNRGNQPQHF.

This rearrangement joins TRBV28 to TRBJ2-1, with D perhaps matching TRBD2 (5 bases). Germline CDR1 MDHEN, CDR2 SYDVKM. There are 13 residues in the CDR3. Deletions cut 6 bases from V and 6 bases from J, with 12 bases between. The chain's CDR3 is CASRSDSGNEQFF. CDR3 DNA sequence: TGTGCCAGCAGATCGGACTCCGGCAATGAGCAGTTCTTC.

The rearrangement joins TRBV6-4 to TRBJ2-7; 8 bases match TRBD2. V trimming: 6 bases; J trimming: 0 bases; junction bases outside the gene matches: 19. CDR1 is MRHNA, CDR2 SNTAGT, per germline. The CDR3 is 19 residues long. CDR3 sequence (DNA): TGTGCCAGCAGAGACACCACGGCTAGCGGGCCCCAGTTCTCCTACGAGCAGTACTTC. It encodes CASRDTTASGPQFSYEQYF.

The genes are TRBV5-4 and TRBJ1-5, with D maybe TRBD1 (5 bases). The V gene lost 4 bases and the J gene lost 6 bases, with 17 bases spanning the gap. Germline CDR1 is SGHNT and CDR2 is YYREEE (reference sequence). The CDR3 has 15 amino acids. In DNA form, the CDR3 reads TGTGCCAGCAGCCCAGACCCTTCAGGGTTTCAGCCCCAGCATTTT. As protein: CASSPDPSGFQPQHF.

The V and J genes are TRBV6-5 and TRBJ2-7, with 8 nucleotides matching TRBD2. The germline V gene has CDR1 MNHEY and CDR2 SVGAGI. With V trimmed by 2 bases and J by 0 bases, 3 bases remained unmatched. The CDR3 totals 15 residues. CDR3 region: CASSYRREASYEQYF. The CDR3 nucleotides read TGTGCCAGCAGTTACCGGCGGGAGGCCTCCTACGAGCAGTACTTC.

The chain carries TRBV11-1 and TRBJ2-5, with 8 bases that match TRBD1. The germline V gene encodes CDR1 SGHAT and CDR2 FQDESV (reference sequence). The CDR3 totals 15 residues. After removal of 4 bases from V and 4 bases from J, the junction contained 8 bases not matched to a gene. CDR3 bases: TGTGCCAGCAGCTCTACAGGGGGAGGAGGAGAGACCCAGTACTTC. Residues: CASSSTGGGGETQYF. The full variable domain, in which reference TRBV11-1 and TRBJ2-5 provide the parts outside the CDR3, is EAEVAQSPRYKITEKSQAVAFWCDPISGHATLYWYRQILGQGPELLVQFQDESVVDDSQLPKDRFSAERLKGVDSTLKIQPAELGDSAMYLCASSSTGGGGETQYFGPGTRLLVL.

The CDR3 sequence: CASSDSGTRNTIYF. The DNA for the CDR3 is TGTGCCAGCAGTGATTCAGGGACTAGAAACACCATATATTTT. The chain links TRBV2 to TRBJ1-3, with a weak D call TRBD1 (5 bases). Germline CDR1 is SNHLY and CDR2 is FYNNEI. V was trimmed by 3 bases and J by 5 bases, leaving 11 bases between them. The CDR3 totals 14 residues. The full variable domain, with the rest looked up from reference TRBV2 and TRBJ1-3, is EPEVTQTPSHQVTQMGQEVILRCVPISNHLYFYWYRQILGQKVEFLVSFYNNEISEKSEIFDDQFSVERPDGSNFTLKIRSTKLEDSAMYFCASSDSGTRNTIYFGEGSWLTVV.

The chain combines TRBV19 with TRBJ2-1; 12 bases are shared with TRBD2. The CDR3 is 17 amino acids. Losses at the gene ends were 4 bases for V and 10 bases for J; bases not matched to a gene: 14. In germline, CDR1 is LNHDA, CDR2 SQIVND (reference sequence). In DNA form, the CDR3 reads TGTGCCAGTAGTACATATATGACTAGCGGGAGAATTCAGGAGCAGTTCTTC. Protein sequence: CASSTYMTSGRIQEQFF.

With respect to this clone: A read error may account for a junction end that differs from germline. The J gene is TRBJ2-2, the V gene TRBV7-7, with D perhaps TRBD1 (5 bases). The germline V gene encodes CDR1 SSHAT and CDR2 FNYEAQ (reference sequence). This CDR3 contains 15 residues. The CDR3 sequence: CASSFREGRTGELFF. In nucleotides, the CDR3 is TGTGCTAGCAGCTTCAGGGAAGGAAGGACCGGGGAGCTGTTTTTT.

The genes are TRBV5-4 and TRBJ2-1; 10 positions match TRBD2. This CDR3 is built from 19 residues. J gave up 3 bases and V 1 base, and 13 bases lay outside the gene matches. The germline gives CDR1 SGHNT, CDR2 YYREEE (reference sequence). The CDR3 protein is CASSLFGDTSGTYYNEQFF. DNA for the CDR3: TGTGCCAGCAGCTTGTTTGGGGATACTAGCGGGACGTACTACAATGAGCAGTTCTTC. Drawing the rest from reference TRBV5-4 and TRBJ2-1, the complete variable domain is ETGVTQSPTHLIKTRGQQVTLRCSSQSGHNTVSWYQQALGQGPQFIFQYYREEENGRGNFPPRFSGLQFPNYSSELNVNALELDDSALYLCASSLFGDTSGTYYNEQFFGPGTRLTVL.

This chain uses TRBV7-9 with TRBJ1-2, with D unclear. The ends were cut back, 1 base at V and 0 bases at J, with 9 bases in the middle. The germline CDR1 and CDR2 sequences are SEHNR and FQNEAQ (reference sequence). The CDR3 is 15 residues long. The chain's CDR3 is CASSLGSPANYGYTF. The CDR3 nucleotides are TGTGCCAGCAGCTTAGGGTCACCAGCTAACTATGGCTACACCTTC.

The CDR3 nucleotides are TGTGCCAGCCTAACAGGTCCATTTGAAGCTTTCTTT. This encodes CASLTGPFEAFF. J is TRBJ1-1 and V is TRBV6-5, with TRBD1 as a possible D gene (5 bases). The CDR3 covers 12 residues. Trimming cost V 8 bases and J 7 bases, with 14 bases left between them. The V gene's germline CDR1 is MNHEY and CDR2 SVGAGI.

The V gene is TRBV27, the J gene TRBJ2-5, with a possible D match to TRBD1 (6 bases). The germline V gene encodes CDR1 MNHEY and CDR2 SMNVEV (reference sequence). Trimming removed 2 bases at V and 1 base at J, with 11 bases between. This CDR3 contains 15 residues. The CDR3 is CASSLADRLQETQYF. DNA for the CDR3: TGTGCCAGCAGTTTAGCGGACAGACTCCAAGAGACCCAGTACTTC.

The chain is built from TRBV5-4 and TRBJ2-1; 11 bases fit TRBD2. CDR3 size: 15 residues. Germline-derived CDR1 and CDR2 are SGHNT and YYREEE (reference sequence). The junction had 4 bases not matched to a gene; V was cut back by 4 bases and J by 4 bases. The DNA of the CDR3 is TGTGCCAGCAGCCCCACTAGCGGGGGATACAATGAGCAGTTCTTC. Protein product: CASSPTSGGYNEQFF. Drawing the rest from reference TRBV5-4 and TRBJ2-1, the complete variable domain is ETGVTQSPTHLIKTRGQQVTLRCSSQSGHNTVSWYQQALGQGPQFIFQYYREEENGRGNFPPRFSGLQFPNYSSELNVNALELDDSALYLCASSPTSGGYNEQFFGPGTRLTVL.

V is TRBV4-2 and J is TRBJ1-5; TRBD1 might be the D (6 bases). V was cut by 2 bases and J by 6 bases, with 11 bases left in between. Germline CDR1 and CDR2: LGHNA and YNFKEQ. This CDR3 region has 14 residues. The CDR3 loop is CASSQTQGSQPQHF. CDR3 DNA sequence: TGTGCCAGCAGCCAAACTCAGGGGAGTCAGCCCCAGCATTTT.

The table lists this clone with a count of one. The V and J genes are TRBV25-1 and TRBJ2-1; 12 bases line up with TRBD2. The germline V gene encodes CDR1 MGHDK and CDR2 SYGVNS. The CDR3 loop spans 15 amino acids. Trimming removed 5 bases from V and 7 bases from J; junction bases left unmatched: 6. CDR3 sequence reads: CASSLASGRVNEQFF. DNA of the CDR3: TGTGCCAGCAGTTTAGCTAGCGGGAGGGTTAATGAGCAGTTCTTC.

The rearrangement links TRBV6-1 to TRBJ2-7; perhaps TRBD1 as D (5 bases). Trimming took 0 bases from V and 5 from J, leaving 5 bases between them. CDR1 and CDR2 (germline): MNHNS, SASEGT. This CDR3 contains 12 residues. The DNA for the CDR3 is TGTGCCAGCAGTGAAGCGGGGCACGAGCAGTACTTC. It specifies CASSEAGHEQYF.

The rearrangement uses TRBV5-4 and TRBJ1-6; perhaps TRBD1 as D (5 bases). CDR3 length: 14 residues. CDR1 SGHNT and CDR2 YYREEE come from the germline V gene (reference sequence). Trimming stripped 0 bases from V and 10 bases from J, with 11 bases between. For the CDR3, the DNA is TGTGCCAGCAGCTTGGAAGGGGAAGGCTCACCCCTCCACTTT. It specifies CASSLEGEGSPLHF.

V and J are TRBV5-4 and TRBJ2-2; 11 nucleotides match TRBD2. CDR1 and CDR2 from the germline V gene are SGHNT and YYREEE (reference sequence). V gave up 2 bases and J gave up 5 bases; unmatched junction bases: 5. CDR3 length: 16 residues. In nucleotides, the CDR3 is TGTGCCAGCAGCTTTAGCGGGAGGGCCAAAACCGGGGAGCTGTTTTTT. Translated: CASSFSGRAKTGELFF.

This chain joins TRBV19 and TRBJ1-5; 7 bases line up with TRBD1. The CDR3 runs to 15 residues. The V segment lost 7 bases and the J segment 6 bases; nucleotides outside the gene matches: 12. Germline CDR1 and CDR2: LNHDA and SQIVND (reference sequence). The CDR3 DNA follows: TGTGCCAGTACTCTAGACAGGGAAGGGGTTCAGCCCCAGCATTTT. This encodes CASTLDREGVQPQHF.

The genes are TRBV28 and TRBJ1-4; D remains unclear. Trimming left V 4 bases short and J 13 bases short, with 10 bases between. Germline V lookup: CDR1 MDHEN, CDR2 SYDVKM. The CDR3 spans 11 residues. The CDR3 nucleotides read TGTGCCAGCAGTTACAGTCGGCTACTGTTTTTT. Protein: CASSYSRLLFF. The whole variable domain, remainder taken from reference TRBV28 and TRBJ1-4, is DVKVTQSSRYLVKRTGEKVFLECVQDMDHENMFWYRQDPGLGLRLIYFSYDVKMKEKGDIPEGYSVSREKKERFSLILESASTNQTSMYLCASSYSRLLFFGSGTQLSVL.